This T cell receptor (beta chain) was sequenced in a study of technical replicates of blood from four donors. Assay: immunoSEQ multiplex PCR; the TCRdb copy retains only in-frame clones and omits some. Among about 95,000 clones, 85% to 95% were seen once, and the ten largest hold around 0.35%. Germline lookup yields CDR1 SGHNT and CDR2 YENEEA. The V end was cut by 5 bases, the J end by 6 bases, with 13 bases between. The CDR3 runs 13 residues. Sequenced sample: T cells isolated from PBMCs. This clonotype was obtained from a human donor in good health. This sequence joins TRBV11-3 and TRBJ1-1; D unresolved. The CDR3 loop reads CASSTAPGAEAFF. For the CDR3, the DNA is TGTGCCAGCAGCACCGCCCCGGGTGCTGAAGCTTTCTTT.